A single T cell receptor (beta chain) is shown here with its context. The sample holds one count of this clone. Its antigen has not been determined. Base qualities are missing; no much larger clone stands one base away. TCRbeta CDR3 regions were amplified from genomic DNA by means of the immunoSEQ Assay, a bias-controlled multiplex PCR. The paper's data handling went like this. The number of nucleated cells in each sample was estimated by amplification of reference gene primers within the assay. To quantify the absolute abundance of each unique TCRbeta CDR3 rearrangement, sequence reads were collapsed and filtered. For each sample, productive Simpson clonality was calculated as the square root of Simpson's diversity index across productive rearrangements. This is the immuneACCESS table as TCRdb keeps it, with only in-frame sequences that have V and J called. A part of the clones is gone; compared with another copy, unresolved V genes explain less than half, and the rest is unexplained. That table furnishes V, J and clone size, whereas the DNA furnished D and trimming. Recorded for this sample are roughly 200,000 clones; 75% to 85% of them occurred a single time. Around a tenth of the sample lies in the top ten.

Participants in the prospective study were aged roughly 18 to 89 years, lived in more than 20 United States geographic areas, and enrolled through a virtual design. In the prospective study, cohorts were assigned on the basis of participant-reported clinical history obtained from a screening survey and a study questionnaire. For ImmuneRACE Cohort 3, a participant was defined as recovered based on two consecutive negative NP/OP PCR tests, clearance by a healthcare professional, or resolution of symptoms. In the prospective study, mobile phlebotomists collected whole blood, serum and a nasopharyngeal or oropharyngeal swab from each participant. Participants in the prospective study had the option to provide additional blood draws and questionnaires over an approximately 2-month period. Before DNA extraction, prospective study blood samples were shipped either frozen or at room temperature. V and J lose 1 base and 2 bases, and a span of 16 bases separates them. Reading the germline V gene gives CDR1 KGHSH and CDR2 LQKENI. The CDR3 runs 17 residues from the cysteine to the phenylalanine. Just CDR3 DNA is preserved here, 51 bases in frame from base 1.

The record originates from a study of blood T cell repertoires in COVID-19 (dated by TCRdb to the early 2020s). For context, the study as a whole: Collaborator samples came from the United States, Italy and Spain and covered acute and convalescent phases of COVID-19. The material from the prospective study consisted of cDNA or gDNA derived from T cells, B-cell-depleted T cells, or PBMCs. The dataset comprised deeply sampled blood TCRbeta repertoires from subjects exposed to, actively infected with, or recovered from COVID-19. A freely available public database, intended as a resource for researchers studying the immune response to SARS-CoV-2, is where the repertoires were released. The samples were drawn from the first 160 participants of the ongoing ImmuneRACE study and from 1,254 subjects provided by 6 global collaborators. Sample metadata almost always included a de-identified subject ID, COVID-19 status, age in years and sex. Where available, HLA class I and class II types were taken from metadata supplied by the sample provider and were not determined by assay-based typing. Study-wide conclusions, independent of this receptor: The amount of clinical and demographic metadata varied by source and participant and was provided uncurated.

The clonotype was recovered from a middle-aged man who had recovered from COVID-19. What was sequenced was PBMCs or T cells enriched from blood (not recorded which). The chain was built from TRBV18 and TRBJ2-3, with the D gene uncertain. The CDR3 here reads CASSPLMNARVTDTQYF. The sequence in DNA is TGTGCCAGCTCACCACTTATGAACGCTCGGGTCACAGATACGCAGTATTTT. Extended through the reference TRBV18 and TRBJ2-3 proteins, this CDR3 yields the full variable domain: NAGVMQNPRHLVRRRGQEARLRCSPMKGHSHVYWYRQLPEEGLKFMVYLQKENIIDESGMPKERFSAEFPKEGPSILRIQQVVRGDSAAYFCASSPLMNARVTDTQYFGPGTRLTVL.